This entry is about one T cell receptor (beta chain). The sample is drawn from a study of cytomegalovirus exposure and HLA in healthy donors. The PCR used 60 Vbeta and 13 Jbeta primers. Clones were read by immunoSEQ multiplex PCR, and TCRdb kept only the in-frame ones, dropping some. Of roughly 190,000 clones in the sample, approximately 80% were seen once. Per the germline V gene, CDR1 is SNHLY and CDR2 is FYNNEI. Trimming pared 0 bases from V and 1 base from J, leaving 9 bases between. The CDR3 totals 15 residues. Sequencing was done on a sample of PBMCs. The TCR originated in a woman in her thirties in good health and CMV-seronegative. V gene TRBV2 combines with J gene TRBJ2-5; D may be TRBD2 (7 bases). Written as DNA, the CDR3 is TGTGCCAGCAGTGAAGCGGGGGGGGCCCAAGAGACCCAGTACTTC. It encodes CASSEAGGAQETQYF. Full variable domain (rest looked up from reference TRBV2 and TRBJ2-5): EPEVTQTPSHQVTQMGQEVILRCVPISNHLYFYWYRQILGQKVEFLVSFYNNEISEKSEIFDDQFSVERPDGSNFTLKIRSTKLEDSAMYFCASSEAGGAQETQYFGPGTRLLVL.